This T cell receptor (beta chain) was obtained from a study of blood T cell repertoires in COVID-19. Germline CDR1 reads SNHLY; CDR2 reads FYNNEI. The CDR3 runs 15 residues. The junction had 10 bases not matched to a gene; V was cut back by 6 bases and J by 2 bases. The table came from immunoSEQ multiplex PCR; TCRdb's copy has only in-frame clones and leaves some out. The data show roughly 100,000 clones, approximately 85% seen once. The receptor was isolated from a man between 40 and 49 years old with active or convalescent COVID-19. Sequencing input: peripheral blood. The J gene is TRBJ2-7, the V gene TRBV2; 7 bases are shared with TRBD1. This CDR3 reads CASSATGSGPYEQYF. The CDR3 DNA sequence: TGTGCCAGCAGCGCGACAGGGTCAGGGCCCTACGAGCAGTACTTC.